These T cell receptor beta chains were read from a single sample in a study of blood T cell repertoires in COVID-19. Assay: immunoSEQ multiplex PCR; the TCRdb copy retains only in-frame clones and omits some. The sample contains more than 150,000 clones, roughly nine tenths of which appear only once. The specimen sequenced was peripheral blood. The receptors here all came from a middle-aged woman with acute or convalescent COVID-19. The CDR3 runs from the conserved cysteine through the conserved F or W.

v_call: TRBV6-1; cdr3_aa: CASSDGGASYEQYF
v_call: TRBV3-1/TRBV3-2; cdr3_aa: CASSQTSGGPRSSYEQYF
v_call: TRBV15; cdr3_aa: CATSRDRGYEQYF
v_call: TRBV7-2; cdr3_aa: CASSPIRGGNSPLHF
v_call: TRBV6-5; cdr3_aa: CASTAALSYEQYF
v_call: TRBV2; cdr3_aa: CASSEGTGRTDTQYF
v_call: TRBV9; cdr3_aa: CASSVEVAGNEQFF
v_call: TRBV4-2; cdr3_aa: CASSRPGQGADTQYF
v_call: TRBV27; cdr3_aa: CASSLSSGYTDTQYF
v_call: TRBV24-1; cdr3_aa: CATETGAARGGTEAFF
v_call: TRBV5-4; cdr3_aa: CASRLAKNEQFF
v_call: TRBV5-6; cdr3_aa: CASSLDYQTGELFF
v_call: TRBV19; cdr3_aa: CATTDSTAYEQYF
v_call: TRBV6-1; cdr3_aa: CASSDRDNSPLHF
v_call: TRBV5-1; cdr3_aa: CASSYGVAGGPLAGELFF